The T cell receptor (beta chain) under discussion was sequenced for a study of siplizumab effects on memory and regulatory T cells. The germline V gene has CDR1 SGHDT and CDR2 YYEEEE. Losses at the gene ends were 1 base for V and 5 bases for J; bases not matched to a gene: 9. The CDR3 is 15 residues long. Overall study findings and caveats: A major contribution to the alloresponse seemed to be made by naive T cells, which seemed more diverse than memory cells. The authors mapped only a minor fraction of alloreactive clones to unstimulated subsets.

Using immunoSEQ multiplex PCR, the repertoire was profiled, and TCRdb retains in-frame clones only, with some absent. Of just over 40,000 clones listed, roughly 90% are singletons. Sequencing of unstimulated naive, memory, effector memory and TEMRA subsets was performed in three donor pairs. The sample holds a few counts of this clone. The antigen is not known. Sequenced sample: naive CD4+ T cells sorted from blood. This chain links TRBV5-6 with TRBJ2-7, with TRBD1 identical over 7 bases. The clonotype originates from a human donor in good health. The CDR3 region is CASSLLDRPRHEQYF. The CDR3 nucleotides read TGTGCCAGCAGCTTGTTGGACAGGCCGCGCCACGAGCAGTACTTC. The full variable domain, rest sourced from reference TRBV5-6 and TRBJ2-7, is DAGVTQSPTHLIKTRGQQVTLRCSPKSGHDTVSWYQQALGQGPQFIFQYYEEEERQRGNFPDRFSGHQFPNYSSELNVNALLLGDSALYLCASSLLDRPRHEQYFGPGTRLTVT.